This TCR beta chain was identified in a study of radiation and T cells in renal cell carcinoma. Measured with immunoSEQ multiplex PCR; TCRdb has only the in-frame clones, and not every one. The sample has 55,000 to 65,000 clones; about three quarters are singletons. Indicated time point: baseline pretreatment blood. Treatment defined: 15 Gy SBRT to primary tumor, nephrectomy 4 weeks later. V lost 2 bases to trimming and J lost 6 bases; unmatched junction nucleotides: 2. Germline V CDR1 and CDR2: SEHNR, FQNEAQ (reference sequence). This CDR3 has 15 amino acids. The chain recombines TRBV7-9 with TRBJ2-1; TRBD2 matches 12 bases. This specimen consisted of blood, obtained from a patient whose treatment included radiotherapy and nephrectomy. The receptor was derived from a man aged 60 to 69 with renal cell carcinoma. CDR3 amino acids: CASSLSSGRANEQFF. CDR3 nucleotides: TGTGCCAGCAGCTTATCTAGCGGGAGGGCCAATGAGCAGTTCTTC.